The clone carrying this T cell receptor (beta chain) was detected many times. Its antigen remains unidentified. This specimen comes from a study of identical twins. MiXCR, applied by TCRdb to the 5' RACE reads, yields one record per CDR3 protein. The table records 200,000 to 250,000 distinct CDR3 sequences, 7.5% of them present only once. Study-wide results and limits: In beta out-of-frame sequences, the excess sharing between twins was weaker. Cord blood beta clonotypes that were abundant carried fewer insertions, and memory repertoires showed no such trend.

The same data also went into a second study, on yellow fever vaccine responses in identical twins. In that study: It has been reported that, in twins, the vaccine T cell response seemed partly convergent and partly personalized.

Material for sequencing was memory (CD45RO+) T cells sorted from blood. The sequence was obtained from a woman between 18 and 30 years old in good health.

For the CDR3, the DNA is TGCGCCAGCAGCCAAGAGGGACATGTCAATGAGCAGTTCTTC. It codes for CASSQEGHVNEQFF. The gene calls are TRBV4-3 and TRBJ2-1, with D possibly TRBD1 on 6 matching bases. The length of the CDR3 is 14 residues. Trimming shortened V by 0 bases and J by 6 bases, and 9 bases separated the two germline ends. Germline V gene data show CDR1 as LGHNA and CDR2 as YSLEER.